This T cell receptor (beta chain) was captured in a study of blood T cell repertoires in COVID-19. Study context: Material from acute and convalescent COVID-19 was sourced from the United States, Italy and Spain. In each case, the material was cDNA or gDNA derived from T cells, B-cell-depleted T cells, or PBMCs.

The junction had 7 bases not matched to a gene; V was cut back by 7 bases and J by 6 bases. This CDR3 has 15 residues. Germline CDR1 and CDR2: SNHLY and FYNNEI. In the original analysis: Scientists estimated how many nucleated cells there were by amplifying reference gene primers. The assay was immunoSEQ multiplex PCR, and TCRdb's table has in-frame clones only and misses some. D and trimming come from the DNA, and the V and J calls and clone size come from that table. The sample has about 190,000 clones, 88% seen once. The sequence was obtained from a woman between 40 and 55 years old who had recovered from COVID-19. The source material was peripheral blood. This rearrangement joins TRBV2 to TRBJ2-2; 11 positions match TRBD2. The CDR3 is CASNSGRGGSGELFF. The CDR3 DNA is TGTGCCAGCAATAGCGGGAGGGGAGGGTCCGGGGAGCTGTTTTTT. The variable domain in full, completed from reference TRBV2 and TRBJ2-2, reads EPEVTQTPSHQVTQMGQEVILRCVPISNHLYFYWYRQILGQKVEFLVSFYNNEISEKSEIFDDQFSVERPDGSNFTLKIRSTKLEDSAMYFCASNSGRGGSGELFFGEGSRLTVL.